This T cell receptor beta chain was identified in a study of T-cell reconstitution after alpha-beta-depleted transplantation in children. This CDR3 region has 15 residues. V dropped 4 bases and J dropped 3 bases, with 17 bases sitting between them. Germline loops: CDR1 SGHRS, CDR2 YFSETQ. In its sample, this clonotype was seen a few times. Antigen specificity is unknown. Preparing the TCRbeta library involved the use of unique molecular identifiers. Using its own MiXCR run on the PCR reads, TCRdb lists one record per CDR3 protein. Of roughly 100,000 distinct CDR3 sequences listed, 6% to 9% were seen once; the top ten hold about a sixth. Overall study findings and caveats: Most T-cell counts and diversity one year after the transplant came from T cells that were newly produced. The origin of high day-60 TCRbeta diversity in some patients lay in surviving recipient T cells and thymic progenitors. Alpha-beta T cells about two months after transplant reportedly derived from several hundred expanded graft clones.

The rearrangement uses TRBV5-1 and TRBJ2-7; weak D call: TRBD1 (6 bases). The input for sequencing was PBMCs, taken before TCRalphabeta/CD19-depleted stem cell transplant. The clonotype comes from a boy between 2 and 15 years old with acute lymphoblastic leukemia, due to receive a stem cell transplant. The CDR3 DNA follows: TGCGCCAGCAGCCAGGGGACCGGTCCGATCTACGAGCAGTACTTC. Encoded protein: CASSQGTGPIYEQYF.